These T cell receptor beta chains were read from a single sample in a study of long-term antiretroviral therapy in people with HIV. Some clones are missing from TCRdb's copy, which holds only in-frame ones; the method was immunoSEQ multiplex PCR. The sample lists more than 35,000 clones, just under 95% occurring once. Sequences were derived from unsorted PBMCs, sampled 4.1 years after starting antiretroviral therapy. These receptors were taken from a woman aged 45-65 years with HIV. Both conserved end residues are trimmed from each CDR3. D genes are given only for firm matches. Clone sizes are given selectively: once, few, many, or a class where the clone is expanded.

D	size	V	J	CDR3
-	-	TRBV6-1	TRBJ2-7	ASRANPHEQY
-	few	TRBV7-3	TRBJ2-3	ASSLRRAASTDTQY
-	-	TRBV7-9	TRBJ1-1	ASSPRAEGAMNTEAF
-	-	TRBV25-1	TRBJ1-2	ASSVASFGYT
TRBD1	once	TRBV5-1	TRBJ1-2	ASSSEDRGHFGYT
-	once	TRBV4-1	TRBJ1-4	ASSQEGTLSNEKLF
-	-	TRBV10-1	TRBJ1-6	ASSESTTGNSPLH
-	-	TRBV2	TRBJ2-1	ASSVFRRDVDEQF
TRBD1	few	TRBV19	TRBJ1-2	ASSIGRTGALGYGYT
TRBD1	once	TRBV9	TRBJ1-2	ASSDGRGYYGYT
-	-	TRBV30	TRBJ2-7	AWSVGTPHEQY
TRBD2	-	TRBV6-5	TRBJ2-1	ASSLDSGAYNEQF
TRBD2	-	TRBV7-2	TRBJ2-5	ASSSPSGGAEETQY
TRBD2	-	TRBV28	TRBJ2-1	ASSSAGGPGEQF
TRBD2	-	TRBV9	TRBJ2-2	ASSSRTSLNTGELF
-	-	TRBV2	TRBJ1-6	ASSARDTFNSPLH
TRBD1	-	TRBV29-1	TRBJ1-4	SVFNRGEEKLF
-	-	TRBV11-2	TRBJ1-1	ASSLVGRDTEAF
TRBD1	-	TRBV6-6	TRBJ2-7	ATYQGAGYEQY
TRBD2	once	TRBV13	TRBJ2-5	ASSRLAGGRETQY
-	once	TRBV6-6	TRBJ2-5	ASSAYGGETQY
-	-	TRBV10-3	TRBJ2-3	AISETFSDTQY
TRBD1	-	TRBV6-1	TRBJ1-2	ASSRTGNYGYT
-	-	TRBV30	TRBJ1-1	AWSGMTDNTEAF
TRBD2	few	TRBV6-5	TRBJ2-2	ASSLNGGAYLGELF
-	-	TRBV7-3	TRBJ2-7	ASSLTSAGGYEQY
-	-	TRBV5-1	TRBJ2-3	ASSSGTPTDTQY
-	-	TRBV5-1	TRBJ1-2	ASSLESGARGYT